The following is a TCR beta chain sequence with its context. This clone was counted a few times. What this receptor recognizes is not known. No per-base quality is available; no much larger clone lies one base away. This sample is part of a study of blood T cell repertoires in COVID-19 (dated by TCRdb to the early 2020s). With regard to the full study: Samples from collaborators originated in the United States, Italy and Spain and spanned both the acute and convalescent phases of COVID-19. The material from the prospective study consisted of cDNA or gDNA derived from T cells, B-cell-depleted T cells, or PBMCs. Deeply sampled blood TCRbeta repertoires from subjects exposed to, actively infected with, or recovered from COVID-19 were included in the dataset. The repertoires were released in a freely available public database intended as a resource for research on the immune response to SARS-CoV-2. Samples came from the ongoing ImmuneRACE study (first 160 participants) plus 1,254 subjects from 6 global collaborators. The sample metadata nearly always contained a de-identified subject ID, COVID-19 status, age in years and sex. Where available, HLA class I and class II types were taken from metadata supplied by the sample provider and were not determined by assay-based typing. The full study reports these points: The quantity of clinical and demographic metadata differed by source and by participant and was supplied without curation.

The CDR3 covers 16 residues, taking in both the cysteine and the phenylalanine. Only the CDR3 portion is preserved as DNA: 48 bases, with reading frame beginning at the first base. Based on the germline V gene (reference sequence), the CDR1 and CDR2 sequences are LNHDA and SQIVND. Relative to germline, V is missing 1 base and J is missing 4 bases, with 9 bases of the junction outside any gene match. Collaborating institutions collected whole blood in K2EDTA tubes following their own protocols. For TCRbeta analysis, collaborators shipped samples in one of three forms: frozen whole blood, isolated PBMCs, or DNA extracted from either of those sample types. The immunoSEQ Assay, a bias-controlled multiplex PCR, was used to amplify TCRbeta CDR3 regions from genomic DNA. Regarding the original processing steps: The number of nucleated cells in each sample was estimated from the amplification of reference gene primers within the assay. Sequence reads were collapsed and filtered to measure the absolute abundance of every unique TCRbeta CDR3 rearrangement. Productive Simpson clonality was computed per sample as the square root of Simpson's diversity index over productive rearrangements. The table comes from immuneACCESS by way of TCRdb, which keeps in-frame sequences with V and J called. Part of the clones is missing from these tables; in studies checked, under half for an unresolved V gene and the rest for unknown reasons. D and trimming come from the DNA, and the V and J calls and clone size come from that table. Within this sample are under 110,000 clones, with 70% to 75% of them counted one time only. The ten largest clonotypes hold 0.75% to 1% of the sample.

The sequenced material came from peripheral blood. The rearrangement joined TRBV19 to TRBJ1-1; 7 of the junction bases match TRBD1. The clonotype was recovered from a human donor with acute or convalescent COVID-19. The donor label of this sample is uncertain. CDR3 sequence: CASSIGVTGMGTEAFF. The nucleotide sequence is given as TGTGCCAGTAGTATAGGGGTGACAGGGATGGGCACTGAAGCTTTCTTT.